One and the same sample provided the 22 T cell receptor beta chains below, sequenced in a study of control samples from healthy donors and cancer patients. TCRdb's copy holds only in-frame clones and misses some; the assay was immunoSEQ multiplex PCR. The sample carries roughly 39,000 clones, around nine tenths recorded once. The sequenced sample was blood. These receptors originate from a woman between 45 and 65 years old in good health.

The chain is built from TRBV5-6 and TRBJ2-5; perhaps TRBD1 as D (6 bases). With 0 bases removed from V and 5 bases from J, the gap between germline ends came to 11 bases. In germline, CDR1 is SGHDT, CDR2 YYEEEE. The CDR3 is made up of 14 amino acids. Written as DNA, the CDR3 is TGTGCCAGCAGCTTGGACGTTCAGGGGGAGACCCAGTACTTC. It specifies CASSLDVQGETQYF. The variable domain in full, with the rest retrieved from reference TRBV5-6 and TRBJ2-5, is DAGVTQSPTHLIKTRGQQVTLRCSPKSGHDTVSWYQQALGQGPQFIFQYYEEEERQRGNFPDRFSGHQFPNYSSELNVNALLLGDSALYLCASSLDVQGETQYFGPGTRLLVL.

The sample holds one count of this clone. This chain connects TRBV6-1 to TRBJ1-5; tentative D call: TRBD1 (5 bases). Germline V CDR1 and CDR2: MNHNS, SASEGT. The CDR3 consists of 15 residues. The V end was cut by 0 bases, the J end by 1 base, with 7 bases between. The CDR3 spells CASSEAGRSNQPQHF. The CDR3, as DNA: TGTGCCAGCAGTGAAGCGGGACGGAGCAATCAGCCCCAGCATTTT.

The table lists this clone with a count of one. The J gene is TRBJ1-2, the V gene TRBV7-2; D gene ambiguous. Germline assignment: CDR1 SGHTA and CDR2 FQGNSA. Trimming pared 7 bases from V and 0 bases from J, leaving 18 bases between. This CDR3 is built from 16 residues. The CDR3 sequence: CASNLYGLGSNYGYTF. CDR3 DNA sequence: TGTGCCAGCAACCTGTACGGCCTAGGGTCTAACTATGGCTACACCTTC. The complete variable domain, with remaining parts taken from reference TRBV7-2 and TRBJ1-2, reads GAGVSQSPSNKVTEKGKDVELRCDPISGHTALYWYRQSLGQGLEFLIYFQGNSAPDKSGLPSDRFSAERTGGSVSTLTIQRTQQEDSAVYLCASNLYGLGSNYGYTFGSGTRLTVV.

As to this clone: The same CDR3 arises from other DNA sequences in this sample as well. The chain couples TRBV13 to TRBJ1-3; D is perhaps TRBD1 (6 bases). Trimming cost V 7 bases and J 2 bases, with 15 bases left between them. Germline V gene lookup returns CDR1 PRHDT and CDR2 FYEKMQ (reference sequence). The CDR3 spans 15 residues. CDR3 nucleotides: TGTGCCAGCACCAGGGGAGTTGGGGCTGGAAACACCATATATTTT. The encoded protein is CASTRGVGAGNTIYF.

A few counts support this clone. The J gene is TRBJ2-1, the V gene TRBV28; 7 bases map to TRBD1. This CDR3 has 15 residues. Per germline, CDR1 MDHEN and CDR2 SYDVKM. Trimming removed 3 bases from V and 0 bases from J; junction bases left unmatched: 2. CDR3 amino acids: CASSLDRPSYNEQFF. The CDR3 bases are TGTGCCAGCAGTTTGGACAGGCCCTCCTACAATGAGCAGTTCTTC.

The chain couples TRBV19 to TRBJ1-5; D not certain. The germline V gene has CDR1 LNHDA and CDR2 SQIVND (reference sequence). The CDR3 consists of 14 residues. The germline V and J ends were trimmed by 1 base and 4 bases, with 8 bases remaining between them. CDR3 residues: CASSIGRLNQPQHF. The CDR3 DNA reads TGTGCCAGTAGTATAGGACGGCTGAATCAGCCCCAGCATTTT.

The gene calls are TRBV7-2 and TRBJ1-2; D is perhaps TRBD1 (6 bases). This CDR3 has 18 amino acids. From germline, CDR1 is SGHTA and CDR2 FQGNSA. Trimming stripped 0 bases from V and 1 base from J, with 18 bases between. The CDR3: CASSLALPGGSINYGYTF. DNA for the CDR3: TGTGCCAGCAGCTTAGCTCTACCGGGGGGCAGTATTAACTATGGCTACACCTTC.

The V gene is TRBV7-2, the J gene TRBJ2-1; 10 bases agree with TRBD2. The CDR3 consists of 16 residues. The V gene end was trimmed by 5 bases and the J gene end by 11 bases; junction bases not matched to a gene: 15. Germline V CDR1 and CDR2: SGHTA, FQGNSA. This CDR3 reads CASSGTILAGNSKQFF. In DNA form, the CDR3 reads TGTGCCAGCAGCGGCACAATACTAGCGGGGAACTCCAAGCAGTTCTTC.

This clone occurred once. The CDR3 loop is CASSYRDSFRMGGYTF. The CDR3 DNA reads as TGTGCCAGCAGTTACCGGGACAGTTTTAGGATGGGAGGCTACACCTTC. This rearrangement joins TRBV6-2 or TRBV6-3 to TRBJ1-2; 7 nucleotides line up with TRBD1. The CDR3 is 16 amino acids. Germline-derived CDR1 and CDR2 are MNHEY and SVGEGT. Losses at the gene ends were 2 bases for V and 8 bases for J; bases not matched to a gene: 14.

The gene calls are TRBV27 and TRBJ2-7; TRBD1 agrees at 10 bases. This CDR3 comprises 16 residues. Germline V gives CDR1 MNHEY, CDR2 SMNVEV (reference sequence). The J segment lost 2 bases and the V segment lost 3 bases, leaving 7 bases of the junction unmatched. CDR3 nucleotides: TGTGCCAGCAGTTTCTCCAGGGACAGGGGAGCCTACGAGCAGTACTTC. As protein: CASSFSRDRGAYEQYF.

This sequence joins TRBV19 and TRBJ1-5, with D unresolved. Germline V gene lookup returns CDR1 LNHDA and CDR2 SQIVND (reference sequence). V gave up 3 bases and J gave up 3 bases, with 9 bases separating them. This CDR3 has 14 amino acids. The CDR3 sequence: CASSMGRINQPQHF. The CDR3 bases are TGTGCCAGTAGTATGGGCAGGATCAATCAGCCCCAGCATTTT.

J is TRBJ2-5 and V is TRBV2, with 12 bases matching TRBD1. Germline V gene lookup returns CDR1 SNHLY and CDR2 FYNNEI. With 4 bases clipped from V and 5 bases from J, the junction kept 2 bases outside the gene matches. The CDR3 totals 14 residues. The CDR3 DNA is TGTGCCAGCAGTGGGGGGACAGGGGGCGAGACCCAGTACTTC. Amino acids: CASSGGTGGETQYF.

J is TRBJ2-7 and V is TRBV6-2 or TRBV6-3; D may be TRBD1 or TRBD2 (5 bases each). V gave up 4 bases and J gave up 3 bases, with 19 bases separating them. Germline lookup yields CDR1 MNHEY and CDR2 SVGEGT. This CDR3 is built from 16 residues. CDR3 amino acids: CASSSLRDGYLYEQYF. The CDR3 DNA sequence: TGTGCCAGCAGTTCCCTAAGGGACGGCTACCTCTACGAGCAGTACTTC.

This clone appeared a single time. CDR3 DNA: TGTGCCAGCAGTGAACCTTCGGACAGCTCGAGAGGCTACGAGCAGTACTTC. Its protein product is CASSEPSDSSRGYEQYF. The V gene is TRBV6-1, the J gene TRBJ2-7, with D perhaps TRBD1 (6 bases). Germline CDR1 reads MNHNS; CDR2 reads SASEGT. Between the trimmed V and J ends, which lost 2 bases and 3 bases, there was a span of 20 bases. The CDR3 runs to 17 residues.

V and J are TRBV7-2 and TRBJ2-7; 7 nucleotides line up with TRBD2. Germline values: CDR1 SGHTA, CDR2 FQGNSA. The CDR3 length is 16 residues. J was trimmed by 0 bases and V by 5 bases; bases with no gene match: 10. The CDR3 reads CASSLGGTLASYEQYF. Here the CDR3 DNA reads TGTGCCAGCAGCCTGGGGGGGACTCTCGCCTCCTACGAGCAGTACTTC.

The V call is TRBV5-6, the J call TRBJ2-7; D gene unclear. Germline CDR1 reads SGHDT; CDR2 reads YYEEEE. The CDR3 length is 11 residues. Trimming pared 4 bases from V and 4 bases from J, leaving 6 bases between. This CDR3 reads CASSHIYEQYF. CDR3 nucleotide sequence: TGTGCCAGCAGCCACATATACGAGCAGTACTTC.

This clone was seen a single time. The chain uses TRBV9 and TRBJ2-4; D assignment may be TRBD1 or TRBD2 (5 bases each). Trimming took 4 bases from V and 6 from J, leaving 17 bases between them. The CDR3 loop spans 15 amino acids. Per germline, CDR1 SGDLS and CDR2 YYNGEE. CDR3 sequence reads: CASSPTRDGPNIQYF. The CDR3 DNA is TGTGCCAGCAGCCCAACCCGGGACGGACCAAACATTCAGTACTTC. The whole variable domain, filled in from reference TRBV9 and TRBJ2-4, reads DSGVTQTPKHLITATGQRVTLRCSPRSGDLSVYWYQQSLDQGLQFLIQYYNGEERAKGNILERFSAQQFPDLHSELNLSSLELGDSALYFCASSPTRDGPNIQYFGAGTRLSVL.

The V and J genes are TRBV3-1 (or the pseudogene TRBV3-2) and TRBJ2-4; a possible D gene is TRBD1 (5 bases). Germline V gene data show CDR1 as LGHDT and CDR2 as YNNKEL (reference sequence). The CDR3 consists of 18 residues. Trimming took 0 bases from V and 1 from J, leaving 16 bases between them. In nucleotides, the CDR3 is TGTGCCAGCAGCCAAGAGTTGCAGGGAAGACCGGCCAAAAACATTCAGTACTTC. It yields the protein CASSQELQGRPAKNIQYF.

This chain connects TRBV19 to TRBJ2-3; D possibly matches TRBD1 or TRBD2 (5 bases each). From germline, CDR1 is LNHDA and CDR2 SQIVND (reference sequence). The CDR3 sequence is 14 residues long. The ends were cut back, 6 bases at V and 1 base at J, with 11 bases in the middle. CDR3: CASRRGGRTDTQYF. The CDR3, as DNA: TGTGCCAGTAGGAGGGGCGGCCGCACAGATACGCAGTATTTT.

The chain is built from TRBV19 and TRBJ2-3; 8 bases are shared with TRBD2. This CDR3 is 17 amino acids long. V trimming: 1 base; J trimming: 2 bases; junction bases outside the gene matches: 8. CDR1 is LNHDA, CDR2 SQIVND, per germline (reference sequence). CDR3 amino acids: CASSIASGGGPTDTQYF. In DNA, the CDR3 is TGTGCCAGTAGTATAGCCTCGGGCGGGGGGCCCACAGATACGCAGTATTTT. The variable domain in full, completed from reference TRBV19 and TRBJ2-3, reads DGGITQSPKYLFRKEGQNVTLSCEQNLNHDAMYWYRQDPGQGLRLIYYSQIVNDFQKGDIAEGYSVSREKKESFPLTVTSAQKNPTAFYLCASSIASGGGPTDTQYFGPGTRLTVL.

This chain connects TRBV28 to TRBJ1-2; D might be TRBD1 (6 bases). Between the trimmed V and J ends, which lost 3 bases and 2 bases, there was a span of 13 bases. Germline assignment: CDR1 MDHEN and CDR2 SYDVKM. The CDR3 has 15 amino acids. CDR3 bases: TGTGCCAGCAGTTTTGCAGACAGGACAAACTATGGCTACACCTTC. Translating it yields CASSFADRTNYGYTF.

The table lists this clone with a few counts. The CDR3 spells CASSRSGTPYSNQPQHF. DNA of the CDR3: TGTGCCAGCAGCCGATCCGGGACACCTTATAGCAATCAGCCCCAGCATTTT. This chain links TRBV3-1 (or the pseudogene TRBV3-2) with TRBJ1-5; D perhaps matches TRBD1 (6 bases). The CDR3 is 17 amino acids. V shed 4 bases and J shed 0 bases, with 16 bases lying between them. Germline CDR1 and CDR2: LGHDT and YNNKEL (reference sequence).